The entry that follows covers one T cell receptor (beta chain) sequence. Its antigen remains unknown. It was uncontrolled infection, other autoimmune disease, pregnancy or lactation that excluded patients. Every diagnosis used clinical symptoms, serum thyroxine and TRAb, thyroid ultrasound and orbital computed tomography. This specimen belongs to a study of T cells in Graves' hyperthyroidism and ophthalmopathy. Study-wide findings and caveats: Expanded thyroid clonotypes (above 0.001) were mostly also found in blood. Separation of ophthalmopathy from stable hyperthyroidism was achieved by a 13 V-J model.

Amplification yielded TCR beta CDR3 regions, with RNA transcripts as the source. The study used the HTBI primer set for a first-round RT-PCR of the TCR CDR3. TCRdb redid the calling of the multiplex PCR reads with MiXCR, one entry per CDR3 protein. The table has about 570,000 distinct CDR3 sequences, roughly 46% seen once. CDR3 length: 13 amino acids. Trimming left V 5 bases short and J 6 bases short, with 14 bases between. In germline, CDR1 is DFQATT, CDR2 SNEGSKA (reference sequence). The specimen sequenced was peripheral blood or thyroid tissue (not recorded which). V gene TRBV20-1 combines with J gene TRBJ1-3, with no clear D. This clonotype was obtained from an adult woman with Graves' disease, either hyperthyroidism or ophthalmopathy (not recorded which). CDR3 loop: CSAAAVAVNTIYF. Written as DNA, the CDR3 is TGCAGTGCTGCGGCAGTGGCGGTAAACACCATATATTTT.